One sample yielded the 4 T cell receptor beta chains listed below, sequenced in a study of blood T cell repertoires in COVID-19. Repertoires were generated with immunoSEQ multiplex PCR, while TCRdb's copy carries only in-frame clones and drops some. The sample lists 110,000 to 150,000 clones; approximately 79% were seen once. Material for sequencing was peripheral blood. These receptors all come from a man aged 45-65 years with active or convalescent COVID-19.

The rearrangement uses TRBV6-5 and TRBJ2-1; D is possibly TRBD2 (6 bases). The CDR3 has 15 residues. In germline, CDR1 is MNHEY, CDR2 SVGAGI. V was trimmed by 4 bases and J by 6 bases, leaving 16 bases between them. The CDR3 region has the DNA TGTGCCAGCAGTTGGCCGGGACTGGGGGGCAATGAGCAGTTCTTC. Translated, it gives CASSWPGLGGNEQFF.

This chain connects TRBV5-1 to TRBJ1-2; 7 bases are shared with TRBD1. Germline trimming cut 1 base from V and 2 bases from J; bases unmatched to any gene: 5. Germline CDR1 and CDR2: SGHRS and YFSETQ. The CDR3 loop spans 15 amino acids. The CDR3 reads CASSLIRGGNYGYTF. In nucleotides, the CDR3 is TGCGCCAGCAGCTTGATTCGAGGGGGCAACTATGGCTACACCTTC.

The chain has TRBV19 and TRBJ1-2; TRBD1 is a possible D gene (5 bases). The CDR3 contains 12 residues. The V end was cut by 5 bases, the J end by 7 bases, with 11 bases between. Germline values: CDR1 LNHDA, CDR2 SQIVND (reference sequence). CDR3 DNA: TGTGCCAGTAGTGTCCCTCAGGGTGGCTACACCTTC. Translation gives CASSVPQGGYTF.

J is TRBJ2-7 and V is TRBV5-1; 9 bases line up with TRBD1. Unmatched junction bases numbered 6, after V lost 3 bases and J lost 2 bases. Germline loops: CDR1 SGHRS, CDR2 YFSETQ. The CDR3 runs to 15 residues. Here the CDR3 DNA reads TGCGCCAGCAGCTACTCCGGGACAGGGACCTACGAGCAGTACTTC. Translation gives CASSYSGTGTYEQYF.